This T cell receptor beta chain was sequenced in a study of T cell repertoires in cytomegalovirus infection. Study outcomes and limitations: Dominant in the ex vivo response were TCR beta clonotypes restricted by HLA-C and specific for CMV.

TCRdb reprocessed the reads with MiXCR, giving one entry per CDR3 protein. Of about 310,000 distinct CDR3 sequences detected, roughly 25% appear once; the ten largest clones hold more than 10%. Germline CDR1 is MNHEY and CDR2 is SVGEGT. V trimming: 1 base; J trimming: 0 bases; junction bases outside the gene matches: 5. This CDR3 comprises 17 residues. Only a few counts were recorded for this clonotype. Its target is unknown. The sequencing here drew on cultured PBMCs, taken from culture after CMV antigen stimulation. This chain joins TRBV6-2 or TRBV6-3 and TRBJ1-1; TRBD1 agrees at 10 bases. The sequence came from a human donor in good health (CMV status not recorded). Some clones in this sample may be carry-over from other donors' samples. The CDR3 is CASSYFGTGALNTEAFF. The DNA of the CDR3 is TGTGCCAGCAGTTACTTTGGGACAGGGGCCCTGAACACTGAAGCTTTCTTT.